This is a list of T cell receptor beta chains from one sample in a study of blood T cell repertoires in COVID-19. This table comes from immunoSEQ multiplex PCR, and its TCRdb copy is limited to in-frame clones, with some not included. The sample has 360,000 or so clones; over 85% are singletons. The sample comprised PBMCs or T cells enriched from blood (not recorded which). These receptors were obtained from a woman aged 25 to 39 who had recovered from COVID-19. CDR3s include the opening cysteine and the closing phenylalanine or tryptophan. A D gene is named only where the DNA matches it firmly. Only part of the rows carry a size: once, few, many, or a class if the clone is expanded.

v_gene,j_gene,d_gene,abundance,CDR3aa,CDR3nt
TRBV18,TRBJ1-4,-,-,CASSPAGGNEKLFF,TGTGCCAGCTCACCCGCCGGGGGGAATGAAAAACTGTTTTTT
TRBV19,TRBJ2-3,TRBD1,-,CASSIGQGDTDTQYF,TGTGCCAGTAGTATAGGACAGGGGGACACAGATACGCAGTATTTT
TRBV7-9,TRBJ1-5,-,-,CASSLVGAWGEPQHF,TGTGCCAGCAGCTTAGTAGGGGCTTGGGGTGAGCCCCAGCATTTT
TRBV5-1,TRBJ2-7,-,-,CASSLYDGEDEQYF,TGCGCCAGCAGCTTGTATGATGGGGAGGACGAGCAGTACTTC
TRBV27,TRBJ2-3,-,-,CASSLRQDRLTDTQYF,TGTGCCAGCAGCCTTCGCCAGGACAGACTCACAGATACGCAGTATTTT
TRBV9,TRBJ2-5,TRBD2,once,CASSVGSGRGETQYF,TGTGCCAGCAGCGTTGGTAGCGGGAGGGGAGAGACCCAGTACTTC
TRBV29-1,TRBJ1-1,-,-,CSVDGGTDTEAFF,TGCAGCGTTGATGGGGGCACGGACACTGAAGCTTTCTTT
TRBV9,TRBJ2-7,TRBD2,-,CASSVAGGFNSYEQYF,TGTGCCAGCAGCGTAGCCGGGGGGTTTAACTCCTACGAGCAGTACTTC
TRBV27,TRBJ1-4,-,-,CASSSRPGGGEKLFF,TGTGCCAGCAGTTCCAGGCCGGGGGGAGGTGAAAAACTGTTTTTT
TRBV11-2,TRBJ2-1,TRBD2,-,CASSLSGRANEQFF,TGTGCCAGCAGCTTAAGCGGGAGGGCAAATGAGCAGTTCTTC
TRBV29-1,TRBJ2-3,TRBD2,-,CSVTVREMSDTQYF,TGCAGCGTCACGGTGCGGGAGATGTCAGATACGCAGTATTTT
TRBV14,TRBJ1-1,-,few,CASSPLIRGPNTEAFF,TGTGCCAGCAGCCCCCTGATTAGGGGCCCGAACACTGAAGCTTTCTTT
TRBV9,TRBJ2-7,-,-,CASSVGTVAGEQYF,TGTGCCAGCAGCGTAGGGACAGTTGCTGGGGAGCAGTACTTC
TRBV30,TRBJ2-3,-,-,CAWSVRGGDTQYF,TGTGCCTGGTCAGTGAGAGGTGGAGATACGCAGTATTTT
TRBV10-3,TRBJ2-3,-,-,CAIRYSSGTFVTDTQYF,TGTGCCATCAGATACTCTTCCGGGACATTCGTCACAGATACGCAGTATTTT
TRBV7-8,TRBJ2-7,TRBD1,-,CASSATGGHEQYF,TGTGCCAGCAGCGCGACAGGGGGGCACGAGCAGTACTTC
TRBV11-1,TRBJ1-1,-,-,CASSLKGGGTEAFF,TGTGCCAGCAGCTTAAAGGGCGGGGGGACTGAAGCTTTCTTT
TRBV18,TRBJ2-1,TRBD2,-,CASSSTSGGSSSYNEQFF,TGTGCCAGCTCATCTACTAGCGGGGGGTCGAGCTCCTACAATGAGCAGTTCTTC
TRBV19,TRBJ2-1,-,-,CASSSRRSHQSYNEQFF,TGTGCCAGTAGTAGTCGCAGGTCCCATCAGTCCTACAATGAGCAGTTCTTC
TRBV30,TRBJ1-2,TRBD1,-,CAWRGTDENYGYTF,TGTGCCTGGAGAGGGACAGACGAAAACTATGGCTACACCTTC
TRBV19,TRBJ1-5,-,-,CASSPHTVNSNQPQHF,TGTGCCAGTAGTCCACACACAGTTAATAGCAATCAGCCCCAGCATTTT
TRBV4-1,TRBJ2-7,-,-,CASSQDGGYEQYF,TGCGCCAGCAGCCAAGATGGCGGCTACGAGCAGTACTTC
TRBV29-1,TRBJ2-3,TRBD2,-,CSVEGTSGSSTDTQYF,TGCAGCGTTGAAGGTACTAGCGGGTCTAGCACAGATACGCAGTATTTT
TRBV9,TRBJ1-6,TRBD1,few,CASSPTGGTSPLHF,TGTGCCAGCAGCCCCACAGGGGGCACTTCACCCCTCCACTTT
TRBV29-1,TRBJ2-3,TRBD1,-,CSVWGPPGQGLPDTQYF,TGCAGCGTGTGGGGACCCCCGGGACAGGGACTCCCAGATACGCAGTATTTT
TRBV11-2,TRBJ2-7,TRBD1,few,CASSLGRGLSEQYF,TGTGCCAGCAGCTTGGGCAGGGGGCTGAGCGAGCAGTACTTC
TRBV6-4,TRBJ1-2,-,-,CASSDFFRGASRDGYTF,TGTGCCAGCAGTGACTTTTTCAGGGGAGCATCTCGGGATGGCTACACCTTC
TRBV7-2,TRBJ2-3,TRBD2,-,CASSLLAGASTDTQYF,TGTGCCAGCAGCTTACTAGCGGGGGCTAGCACAGATACGCAGTATTTT
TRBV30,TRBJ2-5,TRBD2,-,CAWSVWGGETQYF,TGTGCCTGGAGTGTATGGGGGGGAGAGACCCAGTACTTC
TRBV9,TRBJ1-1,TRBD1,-,CASSVGQKNTEAFF,TGTGCCAGCAGCGTGGGACAGAAGAACACTGAAGCTTTCTTT
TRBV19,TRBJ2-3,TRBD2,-,CASSIGRDTQYF,TGTGCCAGTAGTATCGGGAGGGATACGCAGTATTTT
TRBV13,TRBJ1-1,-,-,CATTYTGTNTEAFF,TGTGCCACCACCTATACAGGGACGAACACTGAAGCTTTCTTT
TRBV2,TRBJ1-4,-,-,CASSWAAATNEKLFF,TGTGCCAGCAGTTGGGCAGCTGCAACTAATGAAAAACTGTTTTTT
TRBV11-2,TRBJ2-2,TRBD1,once,CASSLRQGPYTGELFF,TGTGCCAGCAGCTTAAGACAGGGGCCGTACACCGGGGAGCTGTTTTTT
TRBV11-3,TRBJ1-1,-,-,CASSRRVNTEAFF,TGTGCCAGCAGCCGTCGCGTCAACACTGAAGCTTTCTTT
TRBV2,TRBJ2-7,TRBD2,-,CASSEEIGGTSGRRTYEQYF,TGTGCCAGCAGTGAAGAAATAGGTGGGACTAGCGGGAGAAGAACCTACGAGCAGTACTTC
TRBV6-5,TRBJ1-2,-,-,CASSRTPNYGYTF,TGTGCCAGCAGCCGGACACCCAACTATGGCTACACCTTC
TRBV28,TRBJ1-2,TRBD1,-,CASSFPVGGLYGYTF,TGTGCCAGCAGTTTTCCAGTAGGGGGCCTCTATGGCTACACCTTC
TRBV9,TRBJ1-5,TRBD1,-,CASSAAGTGVNQPQHF,TGTGCCAGCAGCGCCGCCGGGACAGGGGTCAATCAGCCCCAGCATTTT
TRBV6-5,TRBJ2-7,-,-,CASSYAGALYF,TGTGCCAGCAGTTATGCAGGGGCACTGTACTTC
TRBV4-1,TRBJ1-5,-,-,CASSQRINSNQPQHF,TGCGCCAGCAGCCAGAGGATTAATAGCAATCAGCCCCAGCATTTT
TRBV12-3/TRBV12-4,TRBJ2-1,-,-,CASSRQVNEQFF,TGTGCCAGCAGTCGACAGGTCAATGAGCAGTTCTTC
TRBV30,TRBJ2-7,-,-,CAWSVYGSYEQYF,TGTGCCTGGAGTGTTTACGGTAGCTACGAGCAGTACTTC
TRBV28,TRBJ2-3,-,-,CASSFRSTDTQYF,TGTGCCAGCAGTTTCAGGAGCACAGATACGCAGTATTTT
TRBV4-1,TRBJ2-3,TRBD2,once,CASSQEIQLADSTDTQYF,TGCGCCAGCAGCCAAGAAATCCAACTAGCGGATAGCACAGATACGCAGTATTTT
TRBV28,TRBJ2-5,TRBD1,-,CASSQGGTGFETQYF,TGTGCCAGCAGTCAAGGTGGGACAGGGTTTGAGACCCAGTACTTC
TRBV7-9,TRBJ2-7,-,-,CASSLASGQIYEQYF,TGTGCCAGCAGCTTAGCGTCCGGACAGATCTACGAGCAGTACTTC
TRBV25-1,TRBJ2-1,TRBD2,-,CASSDLRGASGNNEQFF,TGTGCCAGCAGTGATCTCCGGGGGGCTAGCGGGAACAATGAGCAGTTCTTC
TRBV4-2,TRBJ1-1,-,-,CASSRGQSPSGAFF,TGTGCCAGCAGCCGCGGACAGTCGCCAAGCGGAGCTTTCTTT